These 32 T cell receptor beta chains share one sample of origin, sequenced in a study of T-cell memory formation after mild COVID-19. From the 5' RACE reads, TCRdb called clonotypes with MiXCR, one entry per CDR3 protein. The sample contains hundreds of thousands of distinct CDR3 sequences, approximately 15% of which appear only once. Input material: PBMCs or a T cell subset sorted from them (not recorded which). The receptors were sampled from a man younger than 35 who had mild COVID-19 (a few samples of this study predate the infection). Cell type and time point are not known.

In its sample, this clonotype was seen a few times. V usage is TRBV20-1 and J usage is TRBJ1-5, with 7 bases fitting TRBD1. V trimming: 3 bases; J trimming: 7 bases; junction bases outside the gene matches: 12. CDR3 length: 15 amino acids. CDR1 DFQATT and CDR2 SNEGSKA come from the germline V gene (reference sequence). Here the CDR3 DNA reads TGCAGTGCTAGGCCTCCAGGGGGAATAGAACAGCCCCAGCATTTT. Translation: CSARPPGGIEQPQHF.

The chain uses TRBV10-3 and TRBJ1-2, with a weak D call TRBD1 (5 bases). The CDR3 length is 12 residues. Trimming removed 9 bases from V and 4 bases from J, with 12 bases in between. Per the germline V gene, CDR1 is ENHRY and CDR2 is SYGVKD. CDR3 protein: CAMMTVTYGYTF. The CDR3 nucleotides are TGTGCCATGATGACAGTGACCTATGGCTACACCTTC.

In this sample, this clonotype turned up a few times. The chain carries TRBV7-9 and TRBJ1-1; TRBD1 aligns across 7 bases. The V segment lost 7 bases and the J segment 10 bases; nucleotides outside the gene matches: 21. This CDR3 is 16 amino acids long. CDR1 is SEHNR, CDR2 FQNEAQ, per germline (reference sequence). CDR3 sequence: CASILLSSQGLSLAFF. CDR3 DNA sequence: TGTGCCAGCATCCTCCTCTCGTCACAGGGGCTGTCGTTAGCTTTCTTT.

There are a few counts of this clonotype. The rearrangement joins TRBV12-3 or TRBV12-4 to TRBJ1-1; a weak D match, TRBD1 (5 bases). The CDR3 extends over 13 amino acids. Trimming took off 6 bases at V and 3 bases at J, with 11 bases between the two ends. The DNA of the CDR3 is TGTGCCAGCAGGGGGGGAGTCTACACTGAAGCTTTCTTT. It specifies CASRGGVYTEAFF.

A few counts support this clonotype. The J gene is TRBJ2-1, the V gene TRBV7-7; a possible D gene is TRBD2 (6 bases). V was clipped by 1 base and J by 5 bases, with 12 bases between them. CDR3 length: 15 residues. Germline values: CDR1 SSHAT, CDR2 FNYEAQ (reference sequence). The CDR3 DNA reads TGTGCCAGCAGCTTAGGTCGGTGGGGGGACAATGAGCAGTTCTTC. It encodes CASSLGRWGDNEQFF.

This sequence joins TRBV1 and TRBJ2-7; whether TRBD1, the table's D call, matches the DNA was not checked. TRBV1 is a pseudogene. The CDR3 sequence is 19 residues long. In nucleotides, the CDR3 is TGCACCAGCAGCCAAGAGAGATTACATGGCTGGACAGGGGGTTCCGAGCAGTACTTC. This encodes CTSSQERLHGWTGGSEQYF.

For the CDR3, the DNA is TGTGCCAGCAGTGAAATTATTGACAGGGAAGCTTTCTTT. Translation: CASSEIIDREAFF. This chain connects TRBV6-1 to TRBJ1-1; D may be TRBD1 (6 bases). The CDR3 is made up of 13 amino acids. V dropped 2 bases and J dropped 8 bases, with 12 bases sitting between them. CDR1 is MNHNS and CDR2 is SASEGT in the germline V gene.

The gene calls are TRBV4-3 and TRBJ1-6, with no clear D. V shed 0 bases and J shed 9 bases, with 12 bases lying between them. Per the germline V gene, CDR1 is LGHNA and CDR2 is YSLEER. This CDR3 comprises 15 residues. The CDR3 coding sequence is TGCGCCAGCAGCCAAGATCTACCCCCGTTTTCACCCCTCCACTTT. Translating gives CASSQDLPPFSPLHF.

This clonotype was counted only a few times. The chain is built from TRBV20-1 and TRBJ2-1; no clear D. The CDR3 totals 13 residues. Trimming took off 2 bases at V and 2 bases at J, with 7 bases between the two ends. The germline V gene has CDR1 DFQATT and CDR2 SNEGSKA (reference sequence). The CDR3 region is CSARPIPYNEQFF. For the CDR3, the DNA is TGCAGTGCTAGACCGATACCCTACAATGAGCAGTTCTTC.

This clonotype was detected many times. The rearrangement links TRBV12-3 or TRBV12-4 to TRBJ1-2, with D possibly matching TRBD1 (5 bases). The CDR3 has 13 residues. V was trimmed by 2 bases and J by 8 bases, leaving 12 bases between them. CDR3 sequence reads: CASSLRGTFGYTF. The CDR3 bases are TGTGCCAGCAGTTTAAGAGGGACGTTCGGCTACACCTTC.

V usage is TRBV10-2 and J usage is TRBJ2-4, with D perhaps assigned TRBD1 or TRBD2 (6 bases each). The V and J ends lost 6 bases and 6 bases respectively, with 12 bases between them. This CDR3 comprises 13 residues. Germline CDR1 reads WSHSY; CDR2 reads SAAADI. The CDR3 is CASRRGEGNIQYF. The CDR3, as DNA: TGCGCCAGCAGGAGGGGGGAAGGAAACATTCAGTACTTC.

The chain employs TRBV5-4 and TRBJ2-1; D possibly corresponds to TRBD2 (6 bases). The V gene's germline CDR1 is SGHNT and CDR2 YYREEE (reference sequence). This CDR3 comprises 14 residues. Trimming shortened V by 0 bases and J by 7 bases, and 11 bases separated the two germline ends. The CDR3 bases are TGTGCCAGCAGCTTGGATCGGGGGTTGAATGAGCAGTTCTTC. Translated, it gives CASSLDRGLNEQFF. The variable domain in full, with the rest retrieved from reference TRBV5-4 and TRBJ2-1, is ETGVTQSPTHLIKTRGQQVTLRCSSQSGHNTVSWYQQALGQGPQFIFQYYREEENGRGNFPPRFSGLQFPNYSSELNVNALELDDSALYLCASSLDRGLNEQFFGPGTRLTVL.

In its sample, this clonotype was seen many times. This chain joins TRBV6-5 and TRBJ2-1, with 13 bases that match TRBD2. Germline V gene lookup returns CDR1 MNHEY and CDR2 SVGAGI. The ends lost 6 bases at V and 6 bases at J; junction bases unmatched: 14. The CDR3 is made up of 18 amino acids. CDR3 DNA: TGTGCCAGCAGCCTAACCGGGACTAGCGGGATATCGGGCAATGAGCAGTTCTTC. Its protein product is CASSLTGTSGISGNEQFF.

This chain links TRBV7-6 with TRBJ2-3; 7 bases agree with TRBD2. Germline V gene lookup returns CDR1 SGHVS and CDR2 FNYEAQ. The CDR3 contains 15 residues. Trimming cost V 2 bases and J 5 bases; bases outside gene matches: 7. For the CDR3, the DNA is TGTGCCAGCAGCTTAAGTTGGGGGGGTGGAGATACGCAGTATTTT. Residues: CASSLSWGGGDTQYF.

The genes are TRBV6-5 and TRBJ2-4; the match to TRBD2 covers 9 bases. The CDR3 covers 13 residues. Germline V gene data show CDR1 as MNHEY and CDR2 as SVGAGI. The J segment lost 6 bases and the V segment lost 5 bases, leaving 2 bases of the junction unmatched. CDR3 nucleotides: TGTGCCAGCAGTGAAGCGGGGGGAAACATTCAGTACTTC. It specifies CASSEAGGNIQYF.

This rearrangement joins TRBV5-1 to TRBJ1-1; the match to TRBD1 covers 8 bases. CDR3 length equals 15 residues. Germline V lookup: CDR1 SGHRS, CDR2 YFSETQ. With V trimmed by 0 bases and J by 1 base, 2 bases remained unmatched. CDR3 sequence reads: CASSLGTGQNTEAFF. The CDR3 nucleotides are TGCGCCAGCAGCTTGGGGACAGGGCAGAACACTGAAGCTTTCTTT. Together with reference TRBV5-1 and TRBJ1-1, the CDR3 gives the full variable domain: KAGVTQTPRYLIKTRGQQVTLSCSPISGHRSVSWYQQTPGQGLQFLFEYFSETQRNKGNFPGRFSGRQFSNSRSEMNVSTLELGDSALYLCASSLGTGQNTEAFFGQGTRLTVV.

The chain links TRBV5-1 to TRBJ2-3; perhaps TRBD2 as D (7 bases). The ends were cut back, 2 bases at V and 2 bases at J, with 12 bases in the middle. CDR1 is SGHRS, CDR2 YFSETQ, per germline. CDR3 length equals 15 residues. CDR3 in DNA: TGCGCCAGCAGCTTACGGGGGGCCCCCACAGATACGCAGTATTTT. Protein sequence: CASSLRGAPTDTQYF.

This clonotype was picked up a small number of times. The gene calls are TRBV7-3 and TRBJ2-1; 7 bases map to TRBD2. With 5 bases clipped from V and 3 bases from J, the junction kept 4 bases outside the gene matches. The CDR3 spans 14 residues. Germline lookup yields CDR1 SGHTA and CDR2 FQGTGA. The CDR3 nucleotides read TGTGCCAGCAGCCCGACTAGCAGCTACAATGAGCAGTTCTTC. Its translation is CASSPTSSYNEQFF. Full variable domain (rest looked up from reference TRBV7-3 and TRBJ2-1): GAGVSQTPSNKVTEKGKYVELRCDPISGHTALYWYRQSLGQGPEFLIYFQGTGAADDSGLPNDRFFAVRPEGSVSTLKIQRTERGDSAVYLCASSPTSSYNEQFFGPGTRLTVL.

In its sample, this clonotype was seen a few times. This sequence joins TRBV12-3 or TRBV12-4 and TRBJ2-7, with 7 bases matching TRBD1. The J segment lost 5 bases and the V segment lost 5 bases, leaving 0 bases of the junction unmatched. The CDR3 has 11 amino acids. The CDR3 loop is CASSDRDEQYF. CDR3 in DNA: TGTGCCAGCAGTGACAGGGACGAGCAGTACTTC.

CDR3 nucleotides: TGTGCCAGCAGTCCACTGGGTCTAGACAACACCGGGGAGCTGTTTTTT. Protein product: CASSPLGLDNTGELFF. The rearrangement links TRBV2 to TRBJ2-2; D uncertain. Trimming took off 5 bases at V and 2 bases at J, with 15 bases between the two ends. The CDR3 runs 16 residues. Germline V CDR1 and CDR2: SNHLY, FYNNEI.

The rearrangement uses TRBV7-6 and TRBJ2-7; TRBD1 might be the D (6 bases). This CDR3 has 14 residues. V was trimmed by 1 base and J by 1 base, leaving 8 bases between them. Germline values: CDR1 SGHVS, CDR2 FNYEAQ. Here the CDR3 reads CASSLEQGSYEQYV. In DNA form, the CDR3 reads TGTGCCAGCAGCTTAGAGCAGGGGTCCTACGAGCAGTACGTC.

This clonotype was observed a handful of times. CDR3 sequence (DNA): TGCGCCAGCAGCCCGGGACAGGGTAACTTCGACTATGGCTACACCTTC. It specifies CASSPGQGNFDYGYTF. This chain links TRBV4-1 with TRBJ1-2; 9 bases agree with TRBD1. Per germline, CDR1 MGHRA and CDR2 YSYEKL. The CDR3 has 16 residues. Germline trimming cut 4 bases from V and 3 bases from J; bases unmatched to any gene: 9.

This clonotype was seen many times. The rearrangement uses TRBV12-3 or TRBV12-4 and TRBJ2-6; D remains ambiguous. V was cut by 4 bases and J by 0 bases, with 7 bases left in between. The CDR3 runs 15 residues. CDR3 in DNA: TGTGCCAGCAGTTGGGGTAGCTCTGGGGCCAACGTCCTGACTTTC. Protein: CASSWGSSGANVLTF.

This clonotype was counted a few times. A read error may produce the germline difference seen at one junction end. This chain joins TRBV28 and TRBJ2-1, with 7 bases identical to TRBD1. The germline gives CDR1 MDHEN, CDR2 SYDVKM. This CDR3 comprises 16 residues. CDR3 DNA: TGTGCCAGCACTACAACCGGGACAGTGACCTATAATGAGCAGTTCTTC. Protein sequence: CASTTTGTVTYNEQFF.

V usage is TRBV7-6 and J usage is TRBJ1-1, with D unresolved. Between the trimmed V and J ends, which lost 2 bases and 0 bases, there was a span of 10 bases. Germline V gene data show CDR1 as SGHVS and CDR2 as FNYEAQ. This CDR3 region has 15 residues. The CDR3 reads CASSLNPDMNTEAFF. DNA of the CDR3: TGTGCCAGCAGCTTAAATCCAGATATGAACACTGAAGCTTTCTTT.

This clonotype occurred a few times. This chain connects TRBV6-5 to TRBJ2-1, with 7 nucleotides matching TRBD2. With 0 bases clipped from V and 3 bases from J, the junction kept 8 bases outside the gene matches. The CDR3 totals 17 residues. Per the germline V gene, CDR1 is MNHEY and CDR2 is SVGAGI. CDR3 in amino acids: CASSYSLNGGFYNEQFF. For the CDR3, the DNA is TGTGCCAGCAGTTACTCGCTCAACGGGGGGTTCTACAATGAGCAGTTCTTC.

The J gene is TRBJ2-3, the V gene TRBV9; TRBD2 agrees at 8 bases. From germline, CDR1 is SGDLS and CDR2 YYNGEE. The V and J ends lost 3 bases and 2 bases, in that order; junction bases with no gene match: 5. This CDR3 has 15 amino acids. The CDR3 sequence is CASSDSAGVTDTQYF. The CDR3, as DNA: TGTGCCAGCAGCGATTCAGCGGGAGTCACAGATACGCAGTATTTT.

The chain couples TRBV7-2 to TRBJ1-5, with a possible D match to TRBD1 (6 bases). Germline V lookup: CDR1 SGHTA, CDR2 FQGNSA. V was clipped by 8 bases and J by 3 bases, with 11 bases between them. The CDR3 consists of 13 residues. The CDR3 DNA is TGTGCCAGCCGGGGGCAACTCAATCAGCCCCAGCATTTT. This codes for CASRGQLNQPQHF.

This clonotype was observed a few times. The chain links TRBV7-9 to TRBJ1-1; D perhaps matches TRBD1 (6 bases). This CDR3 has 13 amino acids. Trimming removed 5 bases from V and 8 bases from J, with 15 bases in between. Germline CDR1 and CDR2: SEHNR and FQNEAQ (reference sequence). For the CDR3, the DNA is TGTGCCAGCAGCGCCCGGACAGTCGGGGAAGCTTTCTTT. Amino acids: CASSARTVGEAFF. The full variable domain, with the rest looked up from reference TRBV7-9 and TRBJ1-1, is DTGVSQNPRHKITKRGQNVTFRCDPISEHNRLYWYRQTLGQGPEFLTYFQNEAQLEKSRLLSDRFSAERPKGSFSTLEIQRTEQGDSAMYLCASSARTVGEAFFGQGTRLTVV.

This clonotype was counted only a few times. The V gene is TRBV6-2 or TRBV6-3, the J gene TRBJ1-5; a possible D gene is TRBD1 (6 bases). The CDR3 has 13 residues. V shed 11 bases and J shed 9 bases, with 20 bases lying between them. The germline V gene encodes CDR1 MNHEY and CDR2 SVGEGT. The CDR3 sequence is CAAGAGASSPQHF. The CDR3 DNA is TGTGCCGCCGGGGCAGGGGCGTCTTCGCCCCAGCATTTT.

This clonotype was observed a few times. V usage is TRBV5-1 and J usage is TRBJ1-1, with 8 bases lining up with TRBD1. There are 14 residues in the CDR3. Germline CDR1 is SGHRS and CDR2 is YFSETQ. The ends lost 4 bases at V and 4 bases at J; junction bases unmatched: 6. In nucleotides, the CDR3 is TGCGCCAGCAGCACACAGGGGGGGTCCACTGAAGCTTTCTTT. It is translated as CASSTQGGSTEAFF.

The sample holds a few counts of this clonotype. The chain links TRBV29-1 to TRBJ1-3; 9 bases are shared with TRBD1. The CDR3 sequence is 16 residues long. V gave up 2 bases and J gave up 0 bases; unmatched junction bases: 5. Germline CDR1 and CDR2: SQVTM and ANQGSEA. CDR3 nucleotides: TGCAGCGTTGAATCGACAGGGGGGGGCTCTGGAAACACCATATATTTT. This sequence encodes CSVESTGGGSGNTIYF.